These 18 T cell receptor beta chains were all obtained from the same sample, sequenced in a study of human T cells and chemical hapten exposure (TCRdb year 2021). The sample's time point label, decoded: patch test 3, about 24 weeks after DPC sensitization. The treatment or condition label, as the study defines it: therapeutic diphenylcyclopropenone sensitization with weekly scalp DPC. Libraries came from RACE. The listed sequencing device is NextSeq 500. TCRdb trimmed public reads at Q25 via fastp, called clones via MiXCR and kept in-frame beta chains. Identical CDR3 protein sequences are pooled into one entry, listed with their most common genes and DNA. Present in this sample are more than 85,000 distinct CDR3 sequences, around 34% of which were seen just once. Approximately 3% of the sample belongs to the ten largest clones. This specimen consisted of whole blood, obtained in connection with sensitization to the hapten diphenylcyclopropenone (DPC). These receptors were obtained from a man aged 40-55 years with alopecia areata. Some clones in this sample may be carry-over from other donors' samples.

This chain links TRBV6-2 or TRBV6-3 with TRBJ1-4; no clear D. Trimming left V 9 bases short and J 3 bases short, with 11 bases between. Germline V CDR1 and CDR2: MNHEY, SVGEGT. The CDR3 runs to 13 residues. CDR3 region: CARITTSNEKLFF. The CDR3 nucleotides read TGTGCCAGGATCACAACATCTAATGAAAAACTGTTTTTT.

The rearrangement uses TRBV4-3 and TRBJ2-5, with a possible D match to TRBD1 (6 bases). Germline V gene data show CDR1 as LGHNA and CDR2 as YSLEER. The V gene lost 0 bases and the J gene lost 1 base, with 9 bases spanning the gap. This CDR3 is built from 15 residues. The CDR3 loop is CASSQDGRGQETQYF. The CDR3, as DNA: TGCGCCAGCAGCCAAGATGGCAGGGGCCAAGAGACCCAGTACTTC.

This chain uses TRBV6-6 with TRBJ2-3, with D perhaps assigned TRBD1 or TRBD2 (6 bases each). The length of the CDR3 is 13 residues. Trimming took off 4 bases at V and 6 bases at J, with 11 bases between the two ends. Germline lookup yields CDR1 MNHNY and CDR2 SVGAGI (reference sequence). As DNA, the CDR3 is TGTGCCAGCAGTTCTAGGGGGGAGGATACGCAGTATTTT. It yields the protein CASSSRGEDTQYF.

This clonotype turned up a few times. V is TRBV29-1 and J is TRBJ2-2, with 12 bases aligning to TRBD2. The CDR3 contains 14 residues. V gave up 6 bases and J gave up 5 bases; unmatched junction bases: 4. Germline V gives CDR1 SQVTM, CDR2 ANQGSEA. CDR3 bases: TGCAGCGTCGGACTAGCGGGATGGACCGGGGAGCTGTTTTTT. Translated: CSVGLAGWTGELFF.

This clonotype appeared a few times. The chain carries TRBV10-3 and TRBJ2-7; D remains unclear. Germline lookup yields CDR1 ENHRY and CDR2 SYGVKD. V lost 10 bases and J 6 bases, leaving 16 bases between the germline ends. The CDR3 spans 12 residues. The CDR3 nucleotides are TGTGCCACCTCACGGACCCCAGGCGAGCAGTACGTC. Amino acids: CATSRTPGEQYV.

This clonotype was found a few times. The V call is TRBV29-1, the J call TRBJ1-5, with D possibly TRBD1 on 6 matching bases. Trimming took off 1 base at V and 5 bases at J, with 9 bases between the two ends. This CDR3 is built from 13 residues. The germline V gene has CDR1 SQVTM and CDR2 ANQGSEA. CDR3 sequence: CSVEAGEDQPQHF. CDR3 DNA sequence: TGCAGCGTTGAAGCAGGGGAGGATCAGCCCCAGCATTTT.

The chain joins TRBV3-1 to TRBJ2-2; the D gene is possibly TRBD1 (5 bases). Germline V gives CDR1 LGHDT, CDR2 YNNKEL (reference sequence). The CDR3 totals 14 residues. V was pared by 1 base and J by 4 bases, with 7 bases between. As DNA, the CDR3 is TGTGCCAGCAGCCAAGTTACAGGCACCGGGGAGCTGTTTTTT. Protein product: CASSQVTGTGELFF. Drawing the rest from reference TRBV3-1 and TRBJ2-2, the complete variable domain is DTAVSQTPKYLVTQMGNDKSIKCEQNLGHDTMYWYKQDSKKFLKIMFSYNNKELIINETVPNRFSPKSPDKAHLNLHINSLELGDSAVYFCASSQVTGTGELFFGEGSRLTVL.

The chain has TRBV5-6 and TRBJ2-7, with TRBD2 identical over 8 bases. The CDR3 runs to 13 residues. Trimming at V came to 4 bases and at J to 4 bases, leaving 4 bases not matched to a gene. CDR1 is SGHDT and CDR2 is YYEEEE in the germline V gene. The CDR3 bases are TGTGCCAGCAGCACGACTAGCGTGTACGAGCAGTACGTC. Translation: CASSTTSVYEQYV.

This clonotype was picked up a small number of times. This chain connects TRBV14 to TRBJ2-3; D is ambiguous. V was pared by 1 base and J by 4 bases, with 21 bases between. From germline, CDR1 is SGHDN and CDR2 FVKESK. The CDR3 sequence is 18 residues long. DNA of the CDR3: TGTGCCAGCAGCCAAGGCAGGTGGTACGATCACCCCCCAGATACGCAGTATTTT. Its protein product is CASSQGRWYDHPPDTQYF.

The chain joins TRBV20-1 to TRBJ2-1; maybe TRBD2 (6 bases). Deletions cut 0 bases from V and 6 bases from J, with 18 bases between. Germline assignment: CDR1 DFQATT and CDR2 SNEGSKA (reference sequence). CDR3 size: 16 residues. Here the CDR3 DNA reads TGCAGTGCTAGAGAACCTCGGACTACCAAGGGCAATGAGCAGTTCTTC. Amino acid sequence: CSAREPRTTKGNEQFF.

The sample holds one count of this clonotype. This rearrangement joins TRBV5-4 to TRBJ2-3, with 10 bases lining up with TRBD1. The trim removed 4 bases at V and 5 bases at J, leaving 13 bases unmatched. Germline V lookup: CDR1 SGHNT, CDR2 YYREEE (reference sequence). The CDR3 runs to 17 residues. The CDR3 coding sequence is TGTGCCAGCAGCCCTCCCCCACCGACAGGGGGCAGAGATACGCAGTATTTT. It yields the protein CASSPPPPTGGRDTQYF.

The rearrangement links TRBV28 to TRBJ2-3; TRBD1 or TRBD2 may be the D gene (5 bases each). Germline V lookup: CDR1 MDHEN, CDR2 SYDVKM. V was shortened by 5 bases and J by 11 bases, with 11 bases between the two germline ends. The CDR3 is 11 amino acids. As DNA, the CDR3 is TGTGCCAGCAGTGGGACGAGGTGGCAGTATTTT. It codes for CASSGTRWQYF.

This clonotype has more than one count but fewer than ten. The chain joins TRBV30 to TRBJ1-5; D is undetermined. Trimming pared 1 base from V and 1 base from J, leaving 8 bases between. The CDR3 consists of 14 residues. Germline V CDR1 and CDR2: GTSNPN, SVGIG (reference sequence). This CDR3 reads CAWSGGGSNQPQHF. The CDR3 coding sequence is TGTGCCTGGAGTGGCGGAGGGAGCAATCAGCCCCAGCATTTT.

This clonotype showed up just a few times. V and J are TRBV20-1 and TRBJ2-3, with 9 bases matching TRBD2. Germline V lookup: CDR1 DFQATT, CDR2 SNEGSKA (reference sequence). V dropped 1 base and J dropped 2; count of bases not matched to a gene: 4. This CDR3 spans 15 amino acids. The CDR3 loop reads CSARVLGLATDTQYF. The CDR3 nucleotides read TGCAGTGCTAGAGTTTTGGGACTAGCCACAGATACGCAGTATTTT.

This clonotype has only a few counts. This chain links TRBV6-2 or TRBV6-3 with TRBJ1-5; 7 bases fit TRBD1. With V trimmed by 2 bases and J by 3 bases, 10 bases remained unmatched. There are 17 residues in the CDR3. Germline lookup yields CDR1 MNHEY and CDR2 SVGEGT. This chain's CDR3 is CASSYQDRLTNNQPQHF. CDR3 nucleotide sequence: TGTGCCAGCAGTTACCAGGACAGGCTTACCAACAATCAGCCCCAGCATTTT.

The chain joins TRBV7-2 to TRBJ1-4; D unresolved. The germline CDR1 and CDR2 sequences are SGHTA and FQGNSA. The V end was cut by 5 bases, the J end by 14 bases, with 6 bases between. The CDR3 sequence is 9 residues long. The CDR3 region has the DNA TGTGCCAGCAGCCCCCTCCTGTTTTTT. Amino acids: CASSPLLFF. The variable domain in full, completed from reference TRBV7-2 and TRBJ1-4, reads GAGVSQSPSNKVTEKGKDVELRCDPISGHTALYWYRQSLGQGLEFLIYFQGNSAPDKSGLPSDRFSAERTGGSVSTLTIQRTQQEDSAVYLCASSPLLFFGSGTQLSVL.

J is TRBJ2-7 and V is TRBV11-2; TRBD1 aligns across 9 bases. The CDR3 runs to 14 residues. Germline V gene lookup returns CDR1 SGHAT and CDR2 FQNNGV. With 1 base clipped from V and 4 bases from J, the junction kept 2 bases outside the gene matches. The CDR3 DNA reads TGTGCCAGCAGCTTAGGACAGGGGGTTTACGAGCAGTACGTC. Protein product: CASSLGQGVYEQYV.

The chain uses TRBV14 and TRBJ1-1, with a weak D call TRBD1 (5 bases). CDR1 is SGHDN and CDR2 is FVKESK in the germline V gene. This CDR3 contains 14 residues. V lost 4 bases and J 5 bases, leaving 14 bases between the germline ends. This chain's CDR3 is CASSPRVGLTEAFF. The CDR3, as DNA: TGTGCCAGCAGCCCCAGGGTTGGGTTAACTGAAGCTTTCTTT.